A selection of T cell receptor beta chains follows, all from one sample in a study of regulatory T cells in long-lasting Graves disease. TCRdb re-called the multiplex PCR reads with MiXCR, one entry per CDR3 protein. The sample contains roughly 380,000 distinct CDR3 sequences, around a sixth of which appear only once. Source: peripheral blood mononuclear cells (PBMCs), taken at new diagnosis, from a patient treated with antithyroid drugs. These receptors all stem from a female donor with Graves disease. Both conserved end residues are part of each CDR3. Fields, in order: V gene, D gene, J gene, clone size, CDR3 DNA, CDR3 protein. D genes are given only for firm matches. The listing skips clone size in some rows; elsewhere it reads once, few, many or a size class.

v_call: TRBV6-2/TRBV6-3
d_call: .
j_call: TRBJ2-2
clone_size: many
cdr3_nt: TGTGCCAGCAGTGGAGAGGTATCCGGGGAGCTGTTTTTT
cdr3_aa: CASSGEVSGELFF

v_call: TRBV29-1
d_call: .
j_call: TRBJ1-4
clone_size: many
cdr3_nt: TGCAGCGGACAACAGGGCGGTGAAAAACTGTTTTTT
cdr3_aa: CSGQQGGEKLFF

v_call: TRBV7-9
d_call: .
j_call: TRBJ1-1
clone_size: .
cdr3_nt: TGTGCCAGCAGCCTCGAGGGAGTGGCTTTCTTT
cdr3_aa: CASSLEGVAFF

v_call: TRBV12-3/TRBV12-4
d_call: TRBD1
j_call: TRBJ2-4
clone_size: many
cdr3_nt: TGTGCCAGCAGTTTAGCTATGACAGGGGAAAACATTCAGTACTTC
cdr3_aa: CASSLAMTGENIQYF

v_call: TRBV5-1
d_call: TRBD1
j_call: TRBJ1-6
clone_size: few
cdr3_nt: TGCGCCAGCAGCTACGAAGGGGGCGGGAATTCACCCCTCCACTTT
cdr3_aa: CASSYEGGGNSPLHF

v_call: TRBV6-1
d_call: .
j_call: TRBJ1-2
clone_size: many
cdr3_nt: TGTGCCAGCAGCCCCATCCGAGCTAACTATGGCTACACCTTC
cdr3_aa: CASSPIRANYGYTF

v_call: TRBV7-9
d_call: .
j_call: TRBJ2-3
clone_size: .
cdr3_nt: TGTGCCAGCAGCCACCCGTATACGCAGTATTTT
cdr3_aa: CASSHPYTQYF

v_call: TRBV6-2/TRBV6-3
d_call: .
j_call: TRBJ1-3
clone_size: .
cdr3_nt: TGTGCCAGCAGTGAAAGAGAGGGATGGACTGGAAACACCATATATTTT
cdr3_aa: CASSEREGWTGNTIYF

v_call: TRBV29-1
d_call: .
j_call: TRBJ2-7
clone_size: .
cdr3_nt: TGCAGCGTTGAAGATCCAGGGAACTCCTACGAGCAGTACTTC
cdr3_aa: CSVEDPGNSYEQYF

v_call: TRBV27
d_call: .
j_call: TRBJ1-2
clone_size: once
cdr3_nt: TGTGCCAGCAGTTACTCAGGGGCGCACGGCTACACCTTC
cdr3_aa: CASSYSGAHGYTF

v_call: TRBV28
d_call: .
j_call: TRBJ2-5
clone_size: many
cdr3_nt: TGTGCCAGCACCATAGGGACCCTTAAGGAGGAGACCCAGTACTTC
cdr3_aa: CASTIGTLKEETQYF

v_call: TRBV12-3/TRBV12-4
d_call: .
j_call: TRBJ1-2
clone_size: many
cdr3_nt: TGTGCCAGCAGTTTGGGACCCCTAGGGCGTGGCTACACCTTC
cdr3_aa: CASSLGPLGRGYTF

v_call: TRBV12-3/TRBV12-4
d_call: .
j_call: TRBJ2-1
clone_size: .
cdr3_nt: TGTGCCAGCAGCATACTCAATAAGCAGTTCTTC
cdr3_aa: CASSILNKQFF

v_call: TRBV20-1
d_call: TRBD1
j_call: TRBJ1-4
clone_size: .
cdr3_nt: TGCAGTGCTCTGAATCCCGGGACAGGGAATGAAAAACTGTTTTTT
cdr3_aa: CSALNPGTGNEKLFF

v_call: TRBV7-8
d_call: TRBD2
j_call: TRBJ2-1
clone_size: many
cdr3_nt: TGTGCCAGCAGCTATAGAGCCTCGGGACTAGCGGGAGTCGTCGATGAGCAGTTCTTC
cdr3_aa: CASSYRASGLAGVVDEQFF

v_call: TRBV7-2
d_call: .
j_call: TRBJ1-2
clone_size: .
cdr3_nt: TGTGCCAGCAGCCCCTCTCCGAACCACTATGGCTACACCTTC
cdr3_aa: CASSPSPNHYGYTF

v_call: TRBV19
d_call: TRBD1
j_call: TRBJ1-6
clone_size: .
cdr3_nt: TGTGCCAGTAGTAAAGGACAGGGGAATAATTCACCCCTCCACTTT
cdr3_aa: CASSKGQGNNSPLHF

v_call: TRBV6-2/TRBV6-3
d_call: .
j_call: TRBJ1-6
clone_size: .
cdr3_nt: TGTGCCAGCAGTGCGCCACGCGAGGGCTCCTATAATTCACCCCTCCACTTT
cdr3_aa: CASSAPREGSYNSPLHF

v_call: TRBV11-2
d_call: .
j_call: TRBJ1-1
clone_size: many
cdr3_nt: TGTGCCAGCACAACTTTCAACCGACCGGTCACTGAAGCTTTCTTT
cdr3_aa: CASTTFNRPVTEAFF

v_call: TRBV4-1
d_call: .
j_call: TRBJ2-5
clone_size: .
cdr3_nt: TGCGCCAGCAGCCTCAGACGGGACTCACAAGAGACCCAGTACTTC
cdr3_aa: CASSLRRDSQETQYF

v_call: TRBV16
d_call: .
j_call: TRBJ2-3
clone_size: many
cdr3_nt: TGTGCCAGCAGCCCAAAGACTGACACAGATACGCAGTATTTT
cdr3_aa: CASSPKTDTDTQYF

v_call: TRBV28
d_call: .
j_call: TRBJ2-7
clone_size: many
cdr3_nt: TGTGCCAGCAGTCTCGGGCTGCCCCGGGACGAGCAGTACTTC
cdr3_aa: CASSLGLPRDEQYF

v_call: TRBV29-1
d_call: TRBD2
j_call: TRBJ2-1
clone_size: .
cdr3_nt: TGCAGCGTTGAAGGGACTAGCGGGAGGGCCCAAGAGCAGTTCTTC
cdr3_aa: CSVEGTSGRAQEQFF

v_call: TRBV6-2/TRBV6-3
d_call: TRBD1
j_call: TRBJ1-1
clone_size: many
cdr3_nt: TGTGCCAGCACCCTACGAGGACAGGGGCTCTCTGAAGCTTTCTTT
cdr3_aa: CASTLRGQGLSEAFF

v_call: TRBV27
d_call: TRBD1
j_call: TRBJ1-2
clone_size: many
cdr3_nt: TGTGCCAGCAGCCCATTCCCGGGACAGGGCTATGGCTACACCTTC
cdr3_aa: CASSPFPGQGYGYTF

v_call: TRBV29-1
d_call: .
j_call: TRBJ2-1
clone_size: few
cdr3_nt: TGCAGCGTTGTTATTCCCAACAATGAGCAGTTCTTC
cdr3_aa: CSVVIPNNEQFF

v_call: TRBV2
d_call: .
j_call: TRBJ2-1
clone_size: many
cdr3_nt: TGTGCCAGCAGTGAAGGGGGGTACAATGAGCAGTTCTTC
cdr3_aa: CASSEGGYNEQFF

v_call: TRBV7-8
d_call: .
j_call: TRBJ1-2
clone_size: many
cdr3_nt: TGTGCCAGCAGCTATGATCCGACAAGATCGGGCTACACCTTC
cdr3_aa: CASSYDPTRSGYTF

v_call: TRBV2
d_call: TRBD1
j_call: TRBJ1-2
clone_size: .
cdr3_nt: TGTGCCAGCAGGAGGGGACAGGGGATCGGCGGCTATGGCTACACCTTC
cdr3_aa: CASRRGQGIGGYGYTF

v_call: TRBV2
d_call: .
j_call: TRBJ1-2
clone_size: many
cdr3_nt: TGTGCCAGCAGGAACGGCTATGGCTACACCTTC
cdr3_aa: CASRNGYGYTF

v_call: TRBV5-4
d_call: .
j_call: TRBJ1-2
clone_size: few
cdr3_nt: TGTGCCAGCAGGACCTTAGGAGCTAACTATGGCTACACCTTC
cdr3_aa: CASRTLGANYGYTF